This TCR beta chain appears in the sequencing data of a study of identical twins. TCRdb re-analysed the 5' RACE reads in MiXCR, keeping a single row per CDR3 protein. The sample carries 460,000 or so distinct CDR3 sequences, 14% recorded once. CDR1 and CDR2 (germline): DFQATT, SNEGSKA (reference sequence). Trimming at V came to 3 bases and at J to 4 bases, leaving 10 bases not matched to a gene. This CDR3 is built from 16 residues. The table lists this clonotype with a few counts. In addition, the sample was reused for a study of yellow fever vaccine responses in identical twins.

This TCR was sampled from a young woman in good health. The sequencing input was CD4+ T cells sorted from blood. The V gene is TRBV20-1, the J gene TRBJ2-3; 10 bases are shared with TRBD2. The CDR3 loop reads CSARLLLAGWADTQYF. For the CDR3, the DNA is TGCAGTGCTAGGTTATTACTAGCGGGATGGGCAGATACGCAGTATTTT.